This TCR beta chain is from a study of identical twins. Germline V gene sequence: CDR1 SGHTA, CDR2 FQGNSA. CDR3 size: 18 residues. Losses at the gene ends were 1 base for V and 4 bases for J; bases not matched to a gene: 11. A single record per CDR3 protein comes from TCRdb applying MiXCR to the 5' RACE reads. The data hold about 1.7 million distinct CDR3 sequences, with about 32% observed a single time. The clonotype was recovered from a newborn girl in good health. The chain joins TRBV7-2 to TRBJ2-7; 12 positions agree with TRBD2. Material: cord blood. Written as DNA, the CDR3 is TGTGCCAGCAGCTTAGAAGACCGGACTAGCGGGGATGCGTACGAGCAGTACTTC. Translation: CASSLEDRTSGDAYEQYF.